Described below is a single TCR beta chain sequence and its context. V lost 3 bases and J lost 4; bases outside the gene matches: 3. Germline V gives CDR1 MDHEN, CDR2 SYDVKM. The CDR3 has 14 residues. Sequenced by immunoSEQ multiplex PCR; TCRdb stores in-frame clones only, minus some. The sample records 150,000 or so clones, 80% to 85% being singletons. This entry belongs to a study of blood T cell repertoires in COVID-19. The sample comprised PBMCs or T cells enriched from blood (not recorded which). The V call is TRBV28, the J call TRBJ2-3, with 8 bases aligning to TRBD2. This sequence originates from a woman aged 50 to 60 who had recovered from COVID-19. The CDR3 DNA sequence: TGTGCCAGCAGTTTCAGCGGGAGTGCAGATACGCAGTATTTT. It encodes CASSFSGSADTQYF.